The present T cell receptor (beta chain) was sequenced within a study of CD8+ T cells in alopecia areata. As for the study in general: Those patients who were treated received oral tofacitinib, which was given at 5 to 10 mg twice daily for moderate-to-severe alopecia areata.

This CDR3 contains 15 residues. Germline CDR1 is SGDLS and CDR2 is YYNGEE. V lost 3 bases and J lost 0; bases outside the gene matches: 2. As the sequencing template, cDNA was produced by extracting RNA and reverse transcribing it. Clones were read by immunoSEQ multiplex PCR, and TCRdb kept only the in-frame ones, dropping some. The table has 150,000 or so clones, around half seen once; the top ten hold roughly a fifth. Study conclusions and caveats: Clonality in lesional scalp, especially alopecia totalis/universalis, exceeded that of normal scalp.

Peripheral blood, together with lesional scalp punch biopsies, was collected from alopecia areata patients. About this clone: Antigen specificity is unknown.

The TCR originated in a human donor with alopecia areata. V usage is TRBV9 and J usage is TRBJ2-1; 8 bases match TRBD2. Source: CD8+ T cells sorted from blood, taken at week 0. In nucleotides, the CDR3 is TGTGCCAGCAGCGACGGGGGGGCCTCCTACAATGAGCAGTTCTTC. Protein product: CASSDGGASYNEQFF.